Listed below are T cell receptor beta chains from one sample, sequenced in a study of regulatory T cells in long-lasting Graves disease. MiXCR, run by TCRdb on the multiplex PCR reads, gives a single entry per CDR3 protein. Here the sample spans some 440,000 distinct CDR3 sequences, about 20% being singletons. This specimen consisted of peripheral blood mononuclear cells (PBMCs), obtained when the disease was refractory, from a patient treated with antithyroid drugs. Source of these receptors: a female donor with Graves disease. Each CDR3 is given with its conserved first and last residue. The D gene is left open where the match is weak. Clone size is not always given. Where it is, it says once, few, many or a class for expanded clones.

many	NA	TRBJ1-1	TRBV6-5	CASSYGQGYTEAFF	TGTGCCAGCAGTTACGGGCAGGGCTACACTGAAGCTTTCTTT
NA	TRBD1	TRBJ2-7	TRBV7-2	CASSLGTGGPFKQYF	TGTGCCAGCAGCTTAGGGACAGGGGGCCCCTTCAAGCAGTACTTC
many	TRBD1	TRBJ1-1	TRBV13	CASSLQGEKRNTEAFF	TGTGCCAGCAGCTTACAGGGGGAGAAAAGGAACACTGAAGCTTTCTTT
few	NA	TRBJ2-5	TRBV10-3	CAISESIPATQYF	TGTGCCATCAGTGAGTCGATACCGGCGACCCAGTACTTC
many	NA	TRBJ2-7	TRBV24-1	CATSDLRPDPYEQYF	TGTGCCACCAGTGATTTGAGACCGGACCCCTACGAGCAGTACTTC
many	NA	TRBJ2-7	TRBV20-1	CSAGGVKESAPRQSYEQYF	TGCAGTGCTGGAGGGGTGAAGGAGAGCGCCCCTCGCCAATCCTACGAGCAGTACTTC
few	NA	TRBJ2-3	TRBV28	CASSSRMRGTAWTDTQYF	TGTGCCAGCAGCTCCAGGATGAGGGGGACTGCTTGGACAGATACGCAGTATTTT
few	TRBD2	TRBJ2-7	TRBV2	CASLTSASYEQYF	TGTGCCAGCCTAACTAGCGCATCCTACGAGCAGTACTTC
many	NA	TRBJ1-5	TRBV28	CASSVGQPQHF	TGTGCCAGCAGTGTCGGGCAGCCCCAGCATTTT
many	NA	TRBJ1-2	TRBV28	CASSFGGYGYTF	TGTGCCAGCAGCTTTGGCGGATATGGCTACACCTTC
NA	TRBD2	TRBJ2-7	TRBV29-1	CSVVLAVYEQYF	TGCAGCGTTGTTCTAGCGGTCTACGAGCAGTACTTC
once	TRBD1	TRBJ2-5	TRBV28	CASSLTGGDRGIEETQYF	TGTGCCAGCAGTCTGACTGGGGGGGACAGGGGAATAGAGGAGACCCAGTACTTC
few	NA	TRBJ2-4	TRBV7-9	CASRGLKNIQYF	TGTGCCAGCCGAGGCCTGAAAAACATTCAGTACTTC
many	NA	TRBJ1-1	TRBV6-1	CASSHNPNTEAFF	TGTGCCAGCAGCCACAATCCTAACACTGAAGCTTTCTTT
few	NA	TRBJ2-2	TRBV5-1	CASSLGPQKAGELFF	TGCGCCAGCAGCTTGGGACCCCAGAAGGCTGGGGAGCTGTTTTTT
few	NA	TRBJ2-7	TRBV12-3/TRBV12-4	CASSSGGADEQYF	TGTGCCAGCAGCTCAGGGGGGGCCGACGAGCAGTACTTC
few	NA	TRBJ1-4	TRBV29-1	CSAGQINEKLFF	TGCAGCGCTGGACAGATTAATGAAAAACTGTTTTTT
few	TRBD2	TRBJ2-2	TRBV7-3	CASSLTAGGNTGELFF	TGTGCCAGCAGCTTAACCGCGGGAGGGAACACCGGGGAGCTGTTTTTT
NA	TRBD1	TRBJ1-3	TRBV9	CASSARDSHNSGNTIYF	TGTGCCAGCAGCGCCCGGGACAGCCATAACTCTGGAAACACCATATATTTT
few	NA	TRBJ2-3	TRBV7-3	CASSQTRTSTDTQYF	TGTGCCAGCAGCCAAACTAGGACTAGCACAGATACGCAGTATTTT
many	TRBD1	TRBJ1-1	TRBV6-1	CATTGQQNTEAFF	TGTGCCACCACGGGACAGCAGAACACTGAAGCTTTCTTT
many	NA	TRBJ1-2	TRBV28	CASSATDSYGYTF	TGTGCCAGCAGCGCCACCGACAGCTATGGCTACACCTTC
few	TRBD1	TRBJ2-7	TRBV7-2	CASSSQPGQGSEQYF	TGTGCCAGCAGCTCGCAACCGGGACAGGGATCCGAGCAGTACTTC
many	TRBD2	TRBJ2-5	TRBV20-1	CSGAKREGLGFRETQYF	TGCAGTGGGGCGAAGCGGGAGGGCCTGGGGTTCCGAGAGACCCAGTACTTC
few	NA	TRBJ1-2	TRBV7-9	CASSPQDNYGYTF	TGTGCCAGCAGCCCACAGGATAACTATGGCTACACCTTC
few	NA	TRBJ1-4	TRBV4-1	CASSPSPTNEKLFF	TGCGCCAGCAGCCCCAGCCCAACTAATGAAAAACTGTTTTTT
NA	TRBD1	TRBJ2-2	TRBV25-1	CASSESSRGITGELFF	TGTGCCAGCAGTGAATCATCCAGGGGGATCACCGGGGAGCTGTTTTTT
NA	NA	TRBJ2-5	TRBV9	CASSAQGGGFETQYF	TGTGCCAGCAGCGCGCAGGGTGGGGGTTTTGAGACCCAGTACTTC
NA	TRBD2	TRBJ2-1	TRBV7-2	CASSFQFSGRANEQFF	TGTGCCAGCAGCTTCCAGTTCAGCGGGAGGGCCAATGAGCAGTTCTTC
many	NA	TRBJ1-1	TRBV28	CASSPLDTEAFF	TGTGCCAGCAGCCCCCTCGACACTGAAGCTTTCTTT
NA	NA	TRBJ2-5	TRBV6-2/TRBV6-3	CASSPERIETQYF	TGTGCCAGCAGTCCGGAGCGAATAGAGACCCAGTACTTC
many	TRBD2	TRBJ2-2	TRBV2	CASNPLAGGFGELFF	TGTGCCAGCAATCCCCTAGCGGGAGGGTTCGGGGAGCTGTTTTTT
many	NA	TRBJ1-1	TRBV27	CASSSGRGTEAFF	TGTGCCAGCAGTTCCGGCCGGGGCACTGAAGCTTTCTTT
NA	NA	TRBJ1-5	TRBV27	CASSLSTGGRNQPQHF	TGTGCCAGCAGTTTATCGACGGGGGGCAGGAATCAGCCCCAGCATTTT
many	TRBD2	TRBJ2-7	TRBV27	CASSLSTSENYEQYF	TGTGCCAGCAGTTTATCGACTAGCGAAAACTACGAGCAGTACTTC
few	TRBD1	TRBJ2-3	TRBV6-1	CASSILPRTGNTDTQYF	TGTGCCAGCAGCATTCTACCCAGGACAGGGAACACAGATACGCAGTATTTT
many	TRBD1	TRBJ1-2	TRBV30	CAWSPGGAVGYTF	TGTGCCTGGAGCCCAGGGGGCGCCGTTGGCTACACCTTC
many	TRBD1	TRBJ1-5	TRBV6-1	CASSPVRGQGIPRHQPQHF	TGTGCCAGCAGCCCCGTACGGGGACAGGGCATACCCCGCCATCAGCCCCAGCATTTT
many	NA	TRBJ2-6	TRBV7-2	CASSLGPSGANVLTF	TGTGCCAGCAGCTTAGGGCCCTCTGGGGCCAACGTCCTGACTTTC
few	NA	TRBJ2-1	TRBV19	CASSIRSPGPRRSYNEQFF	TGTGCCAGTAGTATCAGGAGTCCGGGGCCCCGTCGCTCCTACAATGAGCAGTTCTTC
few	NA	TRBJ1-5	TRBV19	CASSAGSFYSNQPQHF	TGTGCCAGTAGTGCCGGATCTTTTTATAGCAATCAGCCCCAGCATTTT
many	NA	TRBJ2-5	TRBV7-8	CASSRHTTEETQYF	TGTGCCAGCAGCAGACATACTACCGAAGAGACCCAGTACTTC
many	NA	TRBJ1-1	TRBV2	CASIRSGNTEAFF	TGTGCCAGCATTCGTTCAGGCAACACTGAAGCTTTCTTT
many	NA	TRBJ1-1	TRBV12-3/TRBV12-4	CASRSMNTEAFF	TGTGCCAGCAGGTCCATGAACACTGAAGCTTTCTTT
many	TRBD1	TRBJ1-2	TRBV28	CASSFLTGGAYGYTF	TGTGCCAGCAGTTTCCTGACAGGGGGGGCCTATGGCTACACCTTC
few	NA	TRBJ2-7	TRBV7-9	CASSLHRQISYEQYF	TGTGCCAGCAGCTTACACCGTCAAATATCCTACGAGCAGTACTTC
many	NA	TRBJ2-7	TRBV10-3	CAISDVGGQSEQYF	TGTGCCATCAGTGATGTCGGCGGACAGTCCGAGCAGTACTTC
NA	TRBD2	TRBJ2-7	TRBV12-3/TRBV12-4	CASSPTSGDTSEQYF	TGTGCCAGCAGTCCTACTAGCGGGGACACCTCCGAGCAGTACTTC
NA	NA	TRBJ2-7	TRBV28	CASGRNHYEQYF	TGTGCCAGCGGGAGGAACCACTACGAGCAGTACTTC
few	TRBD2	TRBJ2-7	TRBV20-1	CSAREREYEQYF	TGCAGTGCTAGGGAGCGGGAATACGAGCAGTACTTC
many	NA	TRBJ2-5	TRBV28	CASSLWASGSETQYF	TGTGCCAGCAGTTTATGGGCCAGCGGGTCCGAGACCCAGTACTTC
many	NA	TRBJ1-2	TRBV7-2	CASSRGLFSIGYYTF	TGTGCCAGCAGCCGCGGTCTTTTTAGTATTGGATACTACACCTTC
many	TRBD1	TRBJ2-5	TRBV29-1	CSVALTGGARETQYF	TGCAGCGTGGCCCTGACAGGGGGCGCGAGGGAGACCCAGTACTTC
many	NA	TRBJ1-1	TRBV25-1	CASSESGRPANTEAFF	TGTGCCAGCAGTGAATCGGGCCGACCTGCGAACACTGAAGCTTTCTTT
NA	NA	TRBJ2-7	TRBV3-1	CASSRSLAGSVWGQYF	TGTGCCAGCAGCCGCTCCCTGGCGGGATCAGTTTGGGGGCAGTACTTC
few	NA	TRBJ2-2	TRBV28	CASSTRGVHTSSKRNTGELFF	TGTGCCAGCAGCACAAGGGGAGTCCATACTAGTAGCAAACGTAACACCGGGGAGCTGTTTTTT
many	NA	TRBJ1-5	TRBV24-1	CATSDALWGNNQPQHF	TGTGCCACCAGTGATGCCCTTTGGGGGAACAATCAGCCCCAGCATTTT
few	NA	TRBJ2-3	TRBV2	CASSDSGTDTQYF	TGTGCCAGCAGTGATTCTGGTACAGATACGCAGTATTTT